Following are 7 T cell receptor beta chains from one sample sequenced in a study of blood T cell repertoires in COVID-19. Produced via immunoSEQ multiplex PCR; TCRdb's table is partial and in-frame only. The profile shows about 210,000 clones, under 90% of them singletons. The sequencing input was peripheral blood. Receptor source: a woman of 80 years or more with COVID-19, enrolled during active disease.

This chain joins TRBV19 and TRBJ2-5, with D possibly matching TRBD2 (6 bases). This CDR3 contains 14 residues. CDR1 LNHDA and CDR2 SQIVND come from the germline V gene (reference sequence). V gave up 1 base and J gave up 2 bases, with 8 bases separating them. In DNA form, the CDR3 reads TGTGCCAGTAGTATAGGTGGGGGGCAAGAGACCCAGTACTTC. Protein product: CASSIGGGQETQYF.

V and J are TRBV6-5 and TRBJ1-5; tentatively, D is TRBD1 (5 bases). V lost 0 bases and J 8 bases, leaving 17 bases between the germline ends. Germline lookup yields CDR1 MNHEY and CDR2 SVGAGI. The CDR3 extends over 16 amino acids. The CDR3 is CASSYSSGGNGEPQHF. CDR3 in DNA: TGTGCCAGCAGTTACTCGTCCGGGGGAAATGGAGAGCCCCAGCATTTT.

As concerns this clone: Other DNA sequences within the sample encode an identical CDR3. The chain recombines TRBV27 with TRBJ1-1; D possibly corresponds to TRBD1 (6 bases). Germline V CDR1 and CDR2: MNHEY, SMNVEV (reference sequence). This CDR3 has 14 amino acids. The germline V and J ends were trimmed by 5 bases and 1 base, with 11 bases remaining between them. CDR3 residues: CASSPLQGNTEAFF. The CDR3 DNA follows: TGTGCCAGCAGTCCCCTACAGGGGAACACTGAAGCTTTCTTT.

This sequence joins TRBV3-1 (or the pseudogene TRBV3-2) and TRBJ1-1; TRBD1 agrees at 12 bases. Germline trimming cut 2 bases from V and 0 bases from J; bases unmatched to any gene: 7. Germline-derived CDR1 and CDR2 are LGHDT and YNNKEL (reference sequence). CDR3 length: 18 residues. CDR3 sequence reads: CASSQPPGTGGLNTEAFF. Written as DNA, the CDR3 is TGTGCCAGCAGCCAACCTCCCGGGACAGGGGGCTTGAACACTGAAGCTTTCTTT.

The CDR3 spells CASNQGANVLTF. The CDR3 DNA reads as TGTGCCAGCAATCAGGGGGCCAACGTCCTGACTTTC. The chain links TRBV7-2 to TRBJ2-6; D uncertain. The CDR3 is 12 amino acids. Per the germline V gene, CDR1 is SGHTA and CDR2 is FQGNSA. V gave up 7 bases and J gave up 4 bases, with 5 bases separating them. Complete variable domain (other parts from reference TRBV7-2 and TRBJ2-6): GAGVSQSPSNKVTEKGKDVELRCDPISGHTALYWYRQSLGQGLEFLIYFQGNSAPDKSGLPSDRFSAERTGGSVSTLTIQRTQQEDSAVYLCASNQGANVLTFGAGSRLTVL.

This clone occurred a few times. The rearrangement links TRBV7-6 to TRBJ2-7; TRBD2 agrees at 13 bases. The CDR3 has 16 amino acids. After removal of 4 bases from V and 5 bases from J, the junction contained 8 bases not matched to a gene. Germline V CDR1 and CDR2: SGHVS, FNYEAQ. The CDR3 bases are TGTGCCAGCAGCTCCCGGACTAGCGGGAGAACGGACGAGCAGTACTTC. This encodes CASSSRTSGRTDEQYF.

The V gene is TRBV28, the J gene TRBJ1-2; tentative D call: TRBD1 (6 bases). Germline-derived CDR1 and CDR2 are MDHEN and SYDVKM. This CDR3 region has 16 residues. The ends were cut back, 2 bases at V and 3 bases at J, with 16 bases in the middle. CDR3 nucleotide sequence: TGTGCCAGCAGTTTACCCCCAGGGGTTGATGACTATGGCTACACCTTC. It is translated as CASSLPPGVDDYGYTF.